The present T cell receptor beta chain was sequenced within a study of T cell repertoires in cytomegalovirus infection (dated by TCRdb to between 2018 and 2020). For the wider study: Donor HLA type was relevant to the analysis, because carriage of CMV infection together with the matching HLA type was indicated by public TCR beta signatures. The paper as a whole reports these results and caveats: In both this cohort and an independent roughly 330-donor cohort, the cumulative frequency of public TCR beta family members distinguished carriers of CMV infection plus the relevant HLA type. The ex vivo response was dominated by HLA-C-restricted CMV-specific TCR beta clonotypes, which also provided the single most frequent clonotype in two of eight donors.

In its sample, this clonotype was seen many times. Its antigen is currently not known. No much larger clone exists at a distance of one base, and base qualities are not known. The CDR3, from cysteine to phenylalanine, totals 16 residues. This entry keeps only the CDR3 DNA: 48 bases, framed from base 1. The germline V gene supplies CDR1 SNHLY and CDR2 FYNNEI. At the junction V is shortened by 7 bases and J by 5 bases; bases outside the gene matches: 13. The sequencer was an Illumina HiSeq 1500. In-frame beta chains were kept once TCRdb had trimmed the public reads at Q25 with fastp and called clones with MiXCR. Rows are unified per CDR3 protein, each entry keeping the most common DNA and genes. A total of under 600,000 distinct CDR3 sequences appear in this sample, approximately 16% of them only once. Approximately 24% of the sample is taken by the ten largest.

This receptor was obtained from a human donor in good health (CMV status not recorded). Some clones in this sample may be carry-over from other donors' samples. The chain is assembled from TRBV2 and TRBJ2-7; the central 11 bases match TRBD1. Source material: CD8+ T cells from PBMCs. The DNA is as follows: TGTGCCAGCAATCTTAGGACAGGGGGCCTATCCGACGAGCAGTACTTC. Translated, it reads CASNLRTGGLSDEQYF.